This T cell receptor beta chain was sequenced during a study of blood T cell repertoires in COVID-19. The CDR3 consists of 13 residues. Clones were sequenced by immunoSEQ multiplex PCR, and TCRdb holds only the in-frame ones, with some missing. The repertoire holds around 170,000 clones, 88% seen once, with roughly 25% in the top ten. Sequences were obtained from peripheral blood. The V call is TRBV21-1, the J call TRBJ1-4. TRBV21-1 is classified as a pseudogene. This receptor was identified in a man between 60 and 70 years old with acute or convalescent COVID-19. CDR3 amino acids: CASSAGPKEKLFF. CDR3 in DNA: TGTGCCAGCAGCGCGGGACCCAAGGAAAAACTGTTTTTT.